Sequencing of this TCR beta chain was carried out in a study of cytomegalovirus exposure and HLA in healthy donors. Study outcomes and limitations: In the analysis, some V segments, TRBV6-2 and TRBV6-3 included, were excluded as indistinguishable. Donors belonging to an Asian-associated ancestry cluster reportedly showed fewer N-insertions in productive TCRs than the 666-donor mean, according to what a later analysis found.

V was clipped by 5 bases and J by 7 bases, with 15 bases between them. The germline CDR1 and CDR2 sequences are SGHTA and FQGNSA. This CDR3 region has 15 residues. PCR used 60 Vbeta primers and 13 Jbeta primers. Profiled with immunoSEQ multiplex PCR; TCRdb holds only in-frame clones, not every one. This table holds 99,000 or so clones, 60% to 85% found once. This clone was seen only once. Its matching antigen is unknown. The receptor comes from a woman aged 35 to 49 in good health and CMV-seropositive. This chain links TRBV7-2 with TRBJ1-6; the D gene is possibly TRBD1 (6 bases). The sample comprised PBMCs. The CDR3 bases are TGTGCCAGCAGCCTCCTGGGGGCCGGGAATTCACCCCTCCACTTT. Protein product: CASSLLGAGNSPLHF. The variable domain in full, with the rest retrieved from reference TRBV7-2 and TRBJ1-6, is GAGVSQSPSNKVTEKGKDVELRCDPISGHTALYWYRQSLGQGLEFLIYFQGNSAPDKSGLPSDRFSAERTGGSVSTLTIQRTQQEDSAVYLCASSLLGAGNSPLHFGNGTRLTVT.